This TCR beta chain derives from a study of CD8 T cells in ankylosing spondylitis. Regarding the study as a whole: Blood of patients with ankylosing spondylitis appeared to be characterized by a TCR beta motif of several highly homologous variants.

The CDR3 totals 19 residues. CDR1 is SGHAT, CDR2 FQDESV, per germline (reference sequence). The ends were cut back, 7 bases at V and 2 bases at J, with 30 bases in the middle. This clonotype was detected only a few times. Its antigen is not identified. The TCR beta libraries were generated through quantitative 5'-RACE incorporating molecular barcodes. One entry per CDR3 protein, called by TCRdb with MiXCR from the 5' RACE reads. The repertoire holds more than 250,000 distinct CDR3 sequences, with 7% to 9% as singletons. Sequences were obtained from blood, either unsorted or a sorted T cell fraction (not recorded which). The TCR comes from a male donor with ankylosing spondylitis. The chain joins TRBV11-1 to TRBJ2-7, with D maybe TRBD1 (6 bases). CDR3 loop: CASTPRVAGRGTRAYEQYF. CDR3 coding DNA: TGTGCCAGCACCCCGAGGGTGGCAGGGAGAGGGACAAGGGCCTACGAGCAGTACTTC.